The entry that follows covers one T cell receptor (beta chain) sequence. Nashville, Tennessee was home to all donors, each a Caucasian adult. The sample comes from a study of shared clonotypes between healthy human individuals. DNA at about 210 ng, about 30,000 T cell genomes, went into sorted-subset replicate PCRs. Profiled with immunoSEQ multiplex PCR; TCRdb holds only in-frame clones, not every one. The table records millions of clones, 90% to 95% of them present only once. The germline V and J ends were trimmed by 8 bases and 2 bases, with 18 bases remaining between them. Germline CDR1 SQVTM, CDR2 ANQGSEA. The CDR3 runs 14 residues.

The sample consisted of naive CD4+ T cells from PBMCs. Specified subset: CD45RA+ positively selected. The chain is built from TRBV29-1 and TRBJ2-5; no firm D call. This TCR came from a man younger than 35 in good health. Some clones in this sample may be carry-over from other donors' samples. In DNA, the CDR3 is TGCAGCTCAAAAGGCCCTTCCAGGCAAGAGACCCAGTACTTC. Its protein product is CSSKGPSRQETQYF.